This T cell receptor beta chain was sequenced for a study of shared clonotypes between healthy human individuals. Overall study: There were three CD4 naive, three CD4 memory, two CD8 naive and one CD8 memory plates per donor.

Sequencing was performed with immunoSEQ multiplex PCR; in TCRdb, only in-frame clones are kept and a portion is missing. The sample has approximately 650,000 clones; 95% to 96% are singletons. A note on this clone: Its antigen is still unknown.

General study points: Sharing across a few donors was seen in 4% to 6.5% of naive CD4 clonotypes.

CDR3 length equals 18 residues. The junction had 20 bases not matched to a gene; V was cut back by 4 bases and J by 7 bases. Germline V gene sequence: CDR1 SGHAT, CDR2 FQDESV (reference sequence). It was CD45RO-negative cells, positively selected for CCR7, that made up naive CD8 cells, with terminally differentiated effector memory CD45RA+ cells excluded. The clonotype originates from a woman aged 25-40 years in good health. The chain has TRBV11-1 and TRBJ2-7; TRBD2 agrees at 9 bases. The sequenced material came from naive CD8+ T cells sorted from blood. The CDR3: CASSSSAWRGGLLSEQYF. CDR3 sequence (DNA): TGTGCCAGCAGCTCCTCCGCCTGGCGGGGGGGGTTATTGAGTGAGCAGTACTTC.